This T cell receptor (beta chain) was identified during a study of regulatory T cells in long-lasting Graves disease. Study-level information: Newly diagnosed Graves' patients had taken antithyroid drugs under 3 months.

CDR1 and CDR2 from the germline V gene are DFQATT and SNEGSKA (reference sequence). Trimming pared 5 bases from V and 0 bases from J, leaving 19 bases between. The CDR3 runs to 17 residues. This clonotype was detected many times. Its cognate antigen is unknown. General study results and limits: Blood alone, not thyroid tissue, was studied.

With iRepertoire HTBI primers and Arm-PCR of CDR3 regions, TCR beta libraries were built. MiXCR, run by TCRdb on the multiplex PCR reads, gives a single entry per CDR3 protein. This table holds roughly 510,000 distinct CDR3 sequences, more than 15% found once. Time point defined: newly diagnosed GD, antithyroid drugs for less than 3 months. PBMCs provided the RNA from which the TCR library was made. Staff took roughly 9.6 milliliters of peripheral blood and put it into EDTA tubes. The data also belong to a second study, concerning T cells in Graves' hyperthyroidism and ophthalmopathy. That source notes: No progression to ophthalmopathy during 18 months of follow-up defined stable disease.

The input for sequencing was peripheral blood mononuclear cells (PBMCs), taken at new diagnosis, from a patient treated with antithyroid drugs. This sequence joins TRBV20-1 and TRBJ1-4; D gene ambiguous. The TCR originated in a man in his late teens or twenties with Graves disease. The CDR3 spells CSADPTPPFATNEKLFF. For the CDR3, the DNA is TGCAGTGCTGACCCGACTCCTCCCTTTGCAACTAATGAAAAACTGTTTTTT.